The 21 T cell receptor beta chains reported below all come from one sample, sequenced in a study of OX40 agonist ivuxolimab in advanced cancers. Some clones are missing from TCRdb's copy, which holds only in-frame ones; the method was immunoSEQ multiplex PCR. The table records fewer than 65,000 clones, roughly 86% of them present only once. Sample: CD4+ or CD8+ T cells sorted from blood, taken in a trial of the OX40 agonist ivuxolimab. These receptor sequences come from an adult with an advanced solid tumor such as melanoma, head and neck, liver or kidney cancer.

The V call is TRBV27, the J call TRBJ2-2, with D maybe TRBD1 (5 bases). The CDR3 sequence is 13 residues long. V gave up 2 bases and J gave up 4 bases, with 5 bases separating them. Germline V CDR1 and CDR2: MNHEY, SMNVEV (reference sequence). The CDR3 is CASSLQGTGELFF. CDR3 nucleotide sequence: TGTGCCAGCAGTTTACAGGGCACCGGGGAGCTGTTTTTT.

This clone was seen only a few times. The chain joins TRBV5-1 to TRBJ2-7; the match to TRBD2 covers 10 bases. After removal of 2 bases from V and 5 bases from J, the junction contained 10 bases not matched to a gene. The CDR3 runs to 16 residues. Looked up from germline, CDR1 is SGHRS and CDR2 is YFSETQ. As DNA, the CDR3 is TGCGCCAGCAGCTTAGCACCTACTAGCGGGACGGACGAGCAGTACTTC. The encoded protein is CASSLAPTSGTDEQYF.

The V call is TRBV5-4, the J call TRBJ2-2, with a possible D match to TRBD2 (5 bases). The CDR3 has 15 amino acids. In germline, CDR1 is SGHNT, CDR2 YYREEE (reference sequence). Trimming shortened V by 1 base and J by 4 bases, and 11 bases separated the two germline ends. CDR3 DNA sequence: TGTGCCAGCAGCTTGATAGGGAGCGGCACCGGGGAGCTGTTTTTT. Residues: CASSLIGSGTGELFF.

The rearrangement uses TRBV9 and TRBJ2-1; D is undetermined. In germline, CDR1 is SGDLS, CDR2 YYNGEE. V was clipped by 3 bases and J by 2 bases, with 12 bases between them. The CDR3 is made up of 15 amino acids. The CDR3 here is CASSGLDFAYNEQFF. DNA for the CDR3: TGTGCCAGCAGCGGGCTCGACTTTGCCTACAATGAGCAGTTCTTC.

This sequence joins TRBV6-5 and TRBJ2-3; a possible D gene is TRBD1 (6 bases). This CDR3 has 13 amino acids. V was shortened by 7 bases and J by 9 bases, with 17 bases between the two germline ends. Germline assignment: CDR1 MNHEY and CDR2 SVGAGI. CDR3 residues: CASTSTGLETQYF. CDR3 coding DNA: TGTGCCAGCACTTCCACAGGGCTGGAGACGCAGTATTTT.

This clone was recorded only once. J is TRBJ2-2 and V is TRBV19; D not certain. This CDR3 is built from 18 residues. The V end was cut by 5 bases, the J end by 4 bases, with 23 bases between. The germline V gene has CDR1 LNHDA and CDR2 SQIVND (reference sequence). CDR3 nucleotide sequence: TGTGCCAGTAGTGTCCAAGCCTGGGGTAGGGTGGTCACCGGGGAGCTGTTTTTT. Translated: CASSVQAWGRVVTGELFF.

The chain carries TRBV4-3 and TRBJ2-2; D is undetermined. The CDR3 loop spans 15 amino acids. Trimming removed 1 base from V and 5 bases from J, with 11 bases in between. Germline V gives CDR1 LGHNA, CDR2 YSLEER. CDR3 amino acids: CASSQASYWTGELFF. The CDR3 DNA reads as TGCGCCAGCAGCCAAGCCTCGTATTGGACCGGGGAGCTGTTTTTT.

The chain combines TRBV5-1 with TRBJ2-7, with D perhaps TRBD2 (6 bases). This CDR3 contains 16 residues. CDR1 and CDR2 (germline): SGHRS, YFSETQ. Between the trimmed V and J ends, which lost 3 bases and 3 bases, there was a span of 19 bases. CDR3 sequence: CASSSQSGTEGYEQYF. DNA for the CDR3: TGCGCCAGCAGCTCCCAGTCCGGGACGGAGGGCTACGAGCAGTACTTC.

In DNA, the CDR3 is TGTGCCAGCAGCTTAGAGTCGGCGATAGGGTTATTTACGCAGTATTTT. Translation: CASSLESAIGLFTQYF. The V call is TRBV7-2, the J call TRBJ2-3, with unresolved D. The V and J ends lost 1 base and 8 bases respectively, with 19 bases between them. The germline gives CDR1 SGHTA, CDR2 FQGNSA. The CDR3 sequence is 16 residues long.

The genes are TRBV28 and TRBJ2-5; TRBD1 agrees at 8 bases. This CDR3 spans 16 amino acids. V was clipped by 5 bases and J by 4 bases; unmatched bases: 12. The germline V gene encodes CDR1 MDHEN and CDR2 SYDVKM. CDR3 amino acids: CASSAFLTGVGETQYF. CDR3 bases: TGTGCCAGCAGTGCCTTCCTGACAGGGGTTGGAGAGACCCAGTACTTC.

The J gene is TRBJ1-1, the V gene TRBV9; D is unresolved. V was trimmed by 7 bases and J by 6 bases, leaving 22 bases between them. CDR1 and CDR2 from the germline V gene are SGDLS and YYNGEE. The CDR3 has 15 residues. CDR3 coding DNA: TGTGCCAGCTCTGATAGCCCCTGGGATGCTGCTGAAGCTTTCTTT. It specifies CASSDSPWDAAEAFF.

The chain employs TRBV25-1 and TRBJ2-7, with D tentatively TRBD1 or TRBD2 (5 bases each). The CDR3 sequence is 14 residues long. Germline lookup yields CDR1 MGHDK and CDR2 SYGVNS. V lost 4 bases and J lost 7, with 17 bases in between. CDR3 loop: CASSGPGPRSEQYF. As DNA, the CDR3 is TGTGCCAGCAGTGGCCCGGGGCCTAGGAGTGAGCAGTACTTC.

The chain is built from TRBV5-1 and TRBJ2-1; 8 nucleotides line up with TRBD2. The CDR3 totals 15 residues. Germline CDR1 SGHRS, CDR2 YFSETQ. V trimming: 0 bases; J trimming: 6 bases; junction bases outside the gene matches: 5. The CDR3 nucleotides read TGCGCCAGCAGCTTGGTACTAGCGGAGACCAATGAGCAGTTCTTC. Amino acid sequence: CASSLVLAETNEQFF. The full variable domain, completed using reference TRBV5-1 and TRBJ2-1, is KAGVTQTPRYLIKTRGQQVTLSCSPISGHRSVSWYQQTPGQGLQFLFEYFSETQRNKGNFPGRFSGRQFSNSRSEMNVSTLELGDSALYLCASSLVLAETNEQFFGPGTRLTVL.

This chain connects TRBV19 to TRBJ1-1; the D is unclear. Germline loops: CDR1 LNHDA, CDR2 SQIVND (reference sequence). This CDR3 comprises 10 residues. V was pared by 6 bases and J by 3 bases, with 2 bases between. The CDR3 loop reads CASRDTEAFF. CDR3 sequence (DNA): TGTGCCAGTAGAGACACTGAAGCTTTCTTT.

The CDR3 is CASSRNASPDTQYF. CDR3 DNA sequence: TGTGCCAGCAGCCGCAACGCCAGCCCAGATACGCAGTATTTT. This chain joins TRBV7-2 and TRBJ2-3; D not certain. The CDR3 sequence is 14 residues long. Trimming took 5 bases from V and 4 from J, leaving 13 bases between them. Germline values: CDR1 SGHTA, CDR2 FQGNSA.

The chain joins TRBV5-5 to TRBJ2-2; D is undetermined. Germline CDR1 SGHKS, CDR2 YYEKEE (reference sequence). The CDR3 loop spans 12 amino acids. Trimming stripped 6 bases from V and 5 bases from J, with 8 bases between. CDR3 sequence: CASTFGTGELFF. The CDR3 bases are TGTGCCAGCACCTTCGGGACCGGGGAGCTGTTTTTT.

This rearrangement joins TRBV18 to TRBJ2-1, with TRBD2 matching over 13 bases. The germline V gene has CDR1 KGHSH and CDR2 LQKENI. This CDR3 region has 15 residues. V gave up 5 bases and J gave up 6 bases; unmatched junction bases: 4. The CDR3 nucleotides are TGTGCCAGCTCAGCGGGACTAGCGGGGATCAATGAGCAGTTCTTC. Its protein is CASSAGLAGINEQFF. Looking up the rest from reference TRBV18 and TRBJ2-1 gives the full variable domain: NAGVMQNPRHLVRRRGQEARLRCSPMKGHSHVYWYRQLPEEGLKFMVYLQKENIIDESGMPKERFSAEFPKEGPSILRIQQVVRGDSAAYFCASSAGLAGINEQFFGPGTRLTVL.

The chain carries TRBV25-1 and TRBJ2-7; D remains ambiguous. Germline assignment: CDR1 MGHDK and CDR2 SYGVNS. Trimming removed 7 bases from V and 3 bases from J, with 7 bases in between. The CDR3 extends over 11 amino acids. As DNA, the CDR3 is TGTGCCAGCAAAGGACGCTACGAGCAGTACTTC. Protein product: CASKGRYEQYF.

This clone was detected once. This chain joins TRBV6-5 and TRBJ2-5; 8 nucleotides align to TRBD2. The CDR3 extends over 14 amino acids. J was trimmed by 1 base and V by 6 bases; bases with no gene match: 4. Germline lookup yields CDR1 MNHEY and CDR2 SVGAGI. Here the CDR3 DNA reads TGTGCCAGCAGCCAGCGGGAGACCCAAGAGACCCAGTACTTC. Residues: CASSQRETQETQYF.

A word on this clone: A read error is possible here, since a much larger clone lies one base away. V gene TRBV28 combines with J gene TRBJ2-7, with no clear D. Trimming shortened V by 6 bases and J by 3 bases, and 3 bases separated the two germline ends. CDR1 is MDHEN, CDR2 SYDVKM, per germline. The CDR3 is 10 residues long. The CDR3 protein is CASSRYEQYF. CDR3 bases: TGTGCCAGCAGCCGCTACGAGCAGTACTTC.

The rearrangement joins TRBV28 to TRBJ2-5; 12 nucleotides match TRBD2. The CDR3 sequence is 15 residues long. Unmatched junction bases numbered 1, after V lost 3 bases and J lost 2 bases. From germline, CDR1 is MDHEN and CDR2 SYDVKM. For the CDR3, the DNA is TGTGCCAGCAGTTTCCTAGCGGGGGGGCAAGAGACCCAGTACTTC. Translating gives CASSFLAGGQETQYF. Full variable domain (remainder filled in from reference TRBV28 and TRBJ2-5): DVKVTQSSRYLVKRTGEKVFLECVQDMDHENMFWYRQDPGLGLRLIYFSYDVKMKEKGDIPEGYSVSREKKERFSLILESASTNQTSMYLCASSFLAGGQETQYFGPGTRLLVL.